This T cell receptor (beta chain) was identified in a study of PD-1 blockade in classical Hodgkin lymphoma. Whole-study context: Once every 2 weeks, patients received intravenous nivolumab at 3 mg/kg.

Every patient was affected by relapse after autologous stem cell transplantation, while exposure to brentuximab vedotin was not uniform. Complete response, partial response or progressive disease constituted the best response categories observed. Data came from immunoSEQ multiplex PCR; TCRdb stores just in-frame clones and leaves some out. The profile shows tens of thousands of clones, nearly 90% of them singletons. The germline CDR1 and CDR2 sequences are SGHRS and YFSETQ. This CDR3 is 17 amino acids long. Trimming removed 3 bases from V and 5 bases from J; junction bases left unmatched: 16. The chain couples TRBV5-1 to TRBJ2-5, with 7 bases lining up with TRBD2. The TCR originated in a human donor with classical Hodgkin lymphoma. The sequenced sample was peripheral blood mononuclear cells (PBMCs), obtained before the second cycle of nivolumab. The DNA of the CDR3 is TGCGCCAGCAGCTCATCCTGGGGAGGGCCTCGCGGTGAGACCCAGTACTTC. The encoded protein is CASSSSWGGPRGETQYF.